This TCR beta chain was sequenced during a study of CD8 T cells in Susac syndrome. An amount of RNA that ranged from roughly 0.45 to 1 ug was reverse transcribed with random hexamers. TCR beta CDR3 was amplified by immunoSEQ covering 54 Vbeta and 13 Jbeta. Using its own MiXCR run on the immunoSEQ multiplex PCR reads, TCRdb lists one record per CDR3 protein. The data hold around 190,000 distinct CDR3 sequences, with about 95% observed a single time. The TCR sequence derives from a human donor with multiple sclerosis. The sequenced material came from CD8+ T cells from PBMCs.

DNA for the CDR3: TGTGCCAGCAGCTTAGCTCCGGGAGGGCCGCATGAGCAGTTCTTC. Translation: CASSLAPGGPHEQFF. The chain uses TRBV7-9 and TRBJ2-1, with 8 bases identical to TRBD2. The CDR3 loop spans 15 amino acids. After removal of 0 bases from V and 8 bases from J, the junction contained 6 bases not matched to a gene. Germline CDR1 and CDR2: SEHNR and FQNEAQ (reference sequence).